Given below is one T cell receptor (beta chain) in context. Original methodology: Amplification of reference gene primers was used by the study to estimate nucleated cell counts. Method: immunoSEQ multiplex PCR; TCRdb's copy keeps in-frame clones and lacks some. That table supplies the V and J calls and clone size; D and trimming were determined from the DNA. The sample lists 300,000 to 400,000 clones, about 87% occurring once. This CDR3 is 16 amino acids long. Germline-derived CDR1 and CDR2 are MGHRA and YSYEKL. The V and J ends lost 2 bases and 6 bases, in that order; junction bases with no gene match: 9. The data stem from a study of blood T cell repertoires in COVID-19. Overall study: PBMCs, B-cell-depleted T cells, or T cells provided the cDNA or gDNA that made up the material.

The sequencing input was peripheral blood. The sequence was collected from a woman between 45 and 60 years old who had recovered from COVID-19. J is TRBJ2-2 and V is TRBV4-1; TRBD1 matches 7 bases. The CDR3 DNA sequence: TGCGCCAGCAGCCAAAAAGGGGGCGCTGGTTCCGGGGAGCTGTTTTTT. Encoded protein: CASSQKGGAGSGELFF.